The source of this T cell receptor beta chain is a study of cytomegalovirus exposure and HLA in healthy donors. The CDR3 has 15 amino acids. The germline V gene encodes CDR1 LNHDA and CDR2 SQIVND (reference sequence). Between the trimmed V and J ends, which lost 1 base and 8 bases, there was a span of 15 bases. As concerns this clone: Its matching antigen is unknown.

Among the 120 subjects of the validation cohort, separate from the 666-subject first cohort, were the donors. Study findings and constraints: Investigators reported approximately 170 TCR beta chains as tied to cytomegalovirus. Rarity characterized most TCR sequences, yet some public TCRs appeared in many donors. Cytomegalovirus status was reportedly diagnosed by the classifier with high specificity and sensitivity.

Produced via immunoSEQ multiplex PCR; TCRdb's table is partial and in-frame only. The sample yields roughly 150,000 clones, roughly 93% seen once. Sequencing input: PBMCs. The chain uses TRBV19 and TRBJ2-1; D may be TRBD2 (5 bases). The sequence was collected from a young man in good health and CMV-seropositive. The CDR3 here is CASSIVSGQFDEQFF. In DNA, the CDR3 is TGTGCCAGTAGTATAGTCAGCGGTCAGTTCGATGAGCAGTTCTTC.